The 21 T cell receptor beta chains below come from one sample, sequenced in a study of blood T cell repertoires in COVID-19. The repertoire was sequenced with immunoSEQ multiplex PCR; TCRdb's copy has only in-frame clones and lacks some. Here the sample spans about 49,000 clones, 86% being singletons. The specimen sequenced was peripheral blood. These receptors were taken from a man in his forties with active COVID-19.

The gene calls are TRBV11-2 and TRBJ2-3, with 7 bases identical to TRBD1. Germline loops: CDR1 SGHAT, CDR2 FQNNGV. The CDR3 is made up of 15 amino acids. V was clipped by 5 bases and J by 2 bases; unmatched bases: 7. The CDR3 spells CASSPEQGFTDTQYF. The CDR3 DNA follows: TGTGCCAGCAGCCCCGAACAGGGGTTCACAGATACGCAGTATTTT.

The genes are TRBV5-1 and TRBJ1-2; no clear D. This CDR3 spans 14 amino acids. The V gene's germline CDR1 is SGHRS and CDR2 YFSETQ. V was trimmed by 0 bases and J by 5 bases, leaving 11 bases between them. The CDR3 loop reads CASSLEAPTYGYTF. CDR3 nucleotides: TGCGCCAGCAGCTTGGAGGCACCGACTTATGGCTACACCTTC.

The V and J genes are TRBV23-1 and TRBJ2-5; a possible D gene is TRBD1 (5 bases). TRBV23-1 is an ORF for which the function is uncertain. V was trimmed by 2 bases and J by 5 bases, leaving 18 bases between them. This CDR3 has 16 amino acids. This CDR3 reads CASSQIGHSAWETQYF. The CDR3 DNA sequence: TGCGCCAGCAGTCAAATCGGACACTCCGCTTGGGAGACCCAGTACTTC.

This rearrangement joins TRBV28 to TRBJ1-2; tentative D call: TRBD1 (5 bases). CDR3 size: 14 residues. Trimming cost V 5 bases and J 3 bases, with 13 bases left between them. Germline CDR1 MDHEN, CDR2 SYDVKM. The CDR3 is CASSLQSGYYGYTF. CDR3 nucleotides: TGTGCCAGCAGTCTTCAGTCAGGGTACTATGGCTACACCTTC.

The chain is built from TRBV6-5 and TRBJ2-5; 8 nucleotides agree with TRBD2. The V and J ends lost 5 bases and 7 bases, in that order; junction bases with no gene match: 9. Per the germline V gene, CDR1 is MNHEY and CDR2 is SVGAGI. The CDR3 length is 14 residues. The CDR3 bases are TGTGCCAGCAGTCCCAGGACTAGCCTCAGGACCCAGTACTTC. Residues: CASSPRTSLRTQYF.

The J gene is TRBJ2-1, the V gene TRBV19; D ambiguous. The germline gives CDR1 LNHDA, CDR2 SQIVND (reference sequence). Trimming cost V 6 bases and J 8 bases, with 20 bases left between them. The CDR3 runs to 15 residues. The CDR3 region has the DNA TGTGCCAGTAGCCTCCGAACTCCCACGGCGGATGAGCAGTTCTTC. It codes for CASSLRTPTADEQFF.

The genes are TRBV2 and TRBJ2-2; D possibly corresponds to TRBD1 (6 bases). The CDR3 totals 14 residues. Per germline, CDR1 SNHLY and CDR2 FYNNEI. Trimming left V 8 bases short and J 2 bases short, with 12 bases between. DNA for the CDR3: TGTGCCAGCGGGGGCGTCAGAAACACCGGGGAGCTGTTTTTT. As protein: CASGGVRNTGELFF.

This clone was recorded once. The chain couples TRBV3-1 (or the pseudogene TRBV3-2) to TRBJ2-7; the match to TRBD1 covers 8 bases. The trim removed 0 bases at V and 3 bases at J, leaving 10 bases unmatched. The CDR3 contains 17 residues. The germline V gene has CDR1 LGHDT and CDR2 YNNKEL (reference sequence). CDR3 nucleotide sequence: TGTGCCAGCAGCCAAGATAAGGCCCGGGACAGGAGCTACGAGCAGTACTTC. It specifies CASSQDKARDRSYEQYF.

This chain links TRBV5-1 with TRBJ2-7, with TRBD1 as a possible D gene (5 bases). CDR1 and CDR2 from the germline V gene are SGHRS and YFSETQ. There are 13 residues in the CDR3. Between the trimmed V and J ends, which lost 0 bases and 1 base, there was a span of 5 bases. CDR3 nucleotide sequence: TGCGCCAGCAGCTTGGCAGGGTCCTACGAGCAGTACTTC. It specifies CASSLAGSYEQYF.

This clone was counted once. The chain employs TRBV4-1 and TRBJ2-3; possibly TRBD2 for D (7 bases). V lost 1 base and J 6 bases, leaving 20 bases between the germline ends. This CDR3 comprises 17 residues. Per germline, CDR1 MGHRA and CDR2 YSYEKL. The CDR3 nucleotides are TGCGCCAGCAGCCAAGCTGGGGGCGGGAGCCCAGGGGATACGCAGTATTTT. Its translation is CASSQAGGGSPGDTQYF.

This chain joins TRBV19 and TRBJ1-6; a possible D gene is TRBD1 (6 bases). The CDR3 is 17 residues long. CDR1 is LNHDA and CDR2 is SQIVND in the germline V gene (reference sequence). Trimming shortened V by 3 bases and J by 1 base, and 13 bases separated the two germline ends. The CDR3: CASSMVGRGSYNSPLHF. The CDR3 DNA is TGTGCCAGTAGTATGGTTGGCAGGGGATCCTATAATTCACCCCTCCACTTT.

The rearrangement joins TRBV7-2 to TRBJ1-2; TRBD1 matches 7 bases. CDR3 length equals 13 residues. Germline V gene lookup returns CDR1 SGHTA and CDR2 FQGNSA. Losses at the gene ends were 3 bases for V and 5 bases for J; bases not matched to a gene: 3. CDR3 residues: CASSLGQSYGYTF. In DNA form, the CDR3 reads TGTGCCAGCAGCTTGGGACAGTCATATGGCTACACCTTC.

This clone came up a few times. The chain recombines TRBV4-1 with TRBJ2-2, with a possible D match to TRBD2 (7 bases). CDR3 size: 18 residues. Germline V CDR1 and CDR2: MGHRA, YSYEKL. The V gene lost 4 bases and the J gene lost 7 bases, with 25 bases spanning the gap. CDR3 in amino acids: CASSLFADGGRQDGELFF. DNA of the CDR3: TGCGCCAGCAGCCTATTCGCCGACGGGGGGCGACAAGACGGGGAGCTGTTTTTT.

This clone was picked up one time. The genes are TRBV24-1 and TRBJ1-5, with no clear D. The CDR3 length is 16 residues. Germline values: CDR1 KGHDR, CDR2 SFDVKD. V was trimmed by 2 bases and J by 0 bases, leaving 10 bases between them. CDR3 sequence (DNA): TGTGCCACCAGTGATTCCGGGGTTAGTAGCAATCAGCCCCAGCATTTT. Amino acids: CATSDSGVSSNQPQHF.

Note on this clone: The same CDR3 is also encoded by other DNA sequences in this sample. This sequence joins TRBV29-1 and TRBJ2-1, with D hard to call. The CDR3 runs to 12 residues. Germline-derived CDR1 and CDR2 are SQVTM and ANQGSEA. Between the trimmed V and J ends, which lost 2 bases and 5 bases, there was a span of 7 bases. The CDR3 is CSVELRDNEQFF. The CDR3 DNA follows: TGCAGCGTTGAATTACGGGACAATGAGCAGTTCTTC.

This clone was detected a few times. This chain uses TRBV19 with TRBJ2-1, with TRBD2 matching 13 bases. CDR3 length equals 15 residues. V lost 1 base and J lost 6; bases outside the gene matches: 0. Germline assignment: CDR1 LNHDA and CDR2 SQIVND (reference sequence). CDR3 sequence (DNA): TGTGCCAGTAGTATAGGGACTAGCGGGAGCAATGAGCAGTTCTTC. It translates to CASSIGTSGSNEQFF.

The V gene is TRBV27, the J gene TRBJ2-5; D may be TRBD1 (6 bases). The CDR3 contains 16 residues. Per the germline V gene, CDR1 is MNHEY and CDR2 is SMNVEV (reference sequence). V was shortened by 0 bases and J by 5 bases, with 16 bases between the two germline ends. DNA for the CDR3: TGTGCCAGCAGTTTATCGAATGCCCAGGGGTGGGAGACCCAGTACTTC. Protein product: CASSLSNAQGWETQYF.

This chain uses TRBV6-5 with TRBJ2-2; 8 nucleotides align to TRBD2. V was pared by 10 bases and J by 2 bases, with 9 bases of the junction left unmatched. This CDR3 has 15 residues. Germline CDR1 is MNHEY and CDR2 is SVGAGI. The CDR3 region is CATTRIAGNTGELFF. CDR3 DNA sequence: TGTGCCACCACCAGGATAGCGGGAAACACCGGGGAGCTGTTTTTT.

J is TRBJ1-4 and V is TRBV4-1; perhaps TRBD1 as D (6 bases). Trimming removed 6 bases from V and 4 bases from J, with 15 bases in between. Per the germline V gene, CDR1 is MGHRA and CDR2 is YSYEKL. This CDR3 contains 15 residues. CDR3 DNA sequence: TGCGCCAGCAGTGGGGGCTCTGTACGTAATGAAAAACTGTTTTTT. This translates into CASSGGSVRNEKLFF.

This chain links TRBV10-1 with TRBJ2-7, with D perhaps TRBD1 (6 bases). Germline loops: CDR1 WNHNN, CDR2 SYGVQD (reference sequence). Trimming stripped 4 bases from V and 3 bases from J, with 13 bases between. The CDR3 runs to 14 residues. The chain's CDR3 is CASSAAGVDYEQYF. Written as DNA, the CDR3 is TGCGCCAGCAGTGCGGCAGGGGTGGACTACGAGCAGTACTTC.

The rearrangement joins TRBV15 to TRBJ2-6, with TRBD1 matching over 8 bases. The CDR3 runs 16 residues. CDR1 is LNHNV, CDR2 YYDKDF, per germline (reference sequence). J gave up 2 bases and V 1 base, and 1 base lay outside the gene matches. The CDR3 sequence: CATSRGRGPGANVLTF. CDR3 in DNA: TGTGCCACCAGCAGAGGCAGGGGGCCTGGGGCCAACGTCCTGACTTTC.